This TCR beta chain was sequenced for a study of radiotherapy plus CTLA-4 blockade in lung cancer (dated by TCRdb to between 2017 and 2018). Regarding the complete study: Objective responses occurred in about 19% of enrolled patients, and 30% to 35% achieved disease control. Beyond this particular receptor, the publication reports: TCR clones derived from tumors expanded in peripheral blood after treatment with radiotherapy and ipilimumab. Increased serum interferon-beta after radiation, together with early dynamic changes in blood T cell clones, were reported to be the strongest predictors of response.

Libraries were constructed by the immunoSEQ multiplex PCR assay. What TCRdb holds here is the immuneACCESS table cut down to in-frame rearrangements. Part of the clones is not present; checked against another copy, under half of the missing clones reflect an unresolved V gene, and the others are unexplained. This sample gives over 60,000 clones in total; roughly 84% of them show up just once. 35% to 50% of the sample goes to the ten largest clones. Focal radiation therapy combined with CTLA-4 blockade (ipilimumab) was tested in patients with chemo-refractory metastatic non-small-cell lung cancer. For CDR1 and CDR2, the germline V gene lists MGHRA and YSYEKL. The CDR3 contains 12 residues, cysteine and phenylalanine counted. The sequence is cut down to CDR3 DNA, 36 bases in frame from base 1. V and J lose 1 base and 7 bases, and a span of 4 bases separates them. The sample holds a few counts of this clone. Its cognate antigen has yet to be identified. Base qualities are missing; no much larger clone stands one base away.

Here the sequenced sample was peripheral blood, taken from a patient treated with radiotherapy plus ipilimumab. The V gene is TRBV4-1 and the J gene is TRBJ2-2, with the D gene call left open. The receptor comes from a human donor with non-small cell lung cancer that progressed on radiotherapy plus ipilimumab. CDR3 loop: CASSQVGGELFF. The nucleotide sequence reads as follows: TGCGCCAGCAGCCAAGTGGGCGGGGAGCTGTTTTTT.